Included here is one TCR beta chain sequence, with context. Libraries were prepared by immunoSEQ multiplex PCR; TCRdb keeps only in-frame clonotypes and omits some of them. There are fewer than 150,000 clones in the sample; approximately 89% occur only once, and 28% lies in the top ten. This entry comes from a study of blood T cell repertoires in COVID-19. As for the study in general: PBMCs, B-cell-depleted T cells, or T cells were the source of the cDNA or gDNA that made up the material.

This CDR3 is 12 amino acids long. From germline, CDR1 is SQVTM and CDR2 ANQGSEA. V was pared by 4 bases and J by 0 bases, with 5 bases between. This TCR came from a human donor in a cohort sampled during active COVID-19. Sequenced material: peripheral blood. The gene calls are TRBV29-1 and TRBJ2-3; no firm D call. The CDR3 DNA reads as TGCAGCGTTGTAGTCAGCACAGATACGCAGTATTTT. It translates to CSVVVSTDTQYF.